Sequencing of this TCR beta chain was carried out in a study of CD8+ T cells in alopecia areata. The CDR3 runs 13 residues. CDR1 MNHEY and CDR2 SVGAGI come from the germline V gene. Trimming took off 0 bases at V and 4 bases at J, with 6 bases between the two ends. Individuals with alopecia areata gave both lesional scalp punch biopsies and peripheral blood for collection. RNA extraction was followed by reverse transcription into cDNA, which acted as the sequencing template. The assay was immunoSEQ multiplex PCR, and TCRdb's table has in-frame clones only and misses some. This table holds 160,000 or so clones, around 50% found once.

The rearrangement uses TRBV6-5 and TRBJ1-2; D unclear. This clonotype originated in a human donor with alopecia areata. The starting material was CD8+ T cells sorted from blood, obtained at week 0. CDR3 bases: TGTGCCAGCAGTTACTCCGGTACCTATGGCTACACCTTC. Residues: CASSYSGTYGYTF.